This T cell receptor (beta chain) was sequenced during a study of human T cells and chemical hapten exposure. One entry per CDR3 protein, called by TCRdb with MiXCR from the RACE reads. This sample has 95,000 to 100,000 distinct CDR3 sequences, with 10% to 12% found just once. The CDR3 extends over 13 amino acids. CDR1 and CDR2 from the germline V gene are SQVTM and ANQGSEA. The V end lost 4 bases, the J end lost 2 bases, and 12 bases lay between the germline ends. This clonotype has only a few counts. The time point here: pre-sensitization, week 0. The treatment here: therapeutic diphenylcyclopropenone sensitization with weekly scalp DPC.

The gene calls are TRBV29-1 and TRBJ2-7; D gene uncertain. This sample comprised whole blood, obtained in connection with sensitization to the hapten diphenylcyclopropenone (DPC). The sequence was obtained from a woman in her sixties with alopecia areata. Some clones in this sample may be carry-over from other donors' samples. CDR3 in amino acids: CSVVWIDTYEQYF. The CDR3 DNA reads as TGCAGCGTTGTATGGATTGACACCTACGAGCAGTACTTC.